The clone carrying this T cell receptor beta chain appeared a few times. What it recognizes is unknown. The record originates from a study of T-cell memory formation after mild COVID-19. Study conclusions and caveats: CD4/CD8 balance characterized clones contracting day 15 to 85, and CD4+ skew characterized later expanders. Confirmation of SARS-CoV-2 specificity was lacking for second-wave clones peaking day 37.

The germline CDR1 and CDR2 sequences are MNHEY and SVGEGT. The CDR3 has 13 amino acids. The V and J ends lost 2 bases and 7 bases respectively, with 9 bases between them. TCRdb ran MiXCR on the 5' RACE reads and lists one entry per CDR3 protein. The table has 170,000 or so distinct CDR3 sequences, 20% to 25% seen once. Input material: PBMCs or a T cell subset sorted from them (not recorded which). The source is an adult woman who had mild COVID-19 (a few samples of this study predate the infection). Cell type and time point are not known. The V call is TRBV6-2 or TRBV6-3, the J call TRBJ2-1, with D unresolved. The CDR3 DNA reads as TGTGCCAGCAGTTACGGGATGGGTAATGAGCAGTTCTTC. Its translation is CASSYGMGNEQFF.